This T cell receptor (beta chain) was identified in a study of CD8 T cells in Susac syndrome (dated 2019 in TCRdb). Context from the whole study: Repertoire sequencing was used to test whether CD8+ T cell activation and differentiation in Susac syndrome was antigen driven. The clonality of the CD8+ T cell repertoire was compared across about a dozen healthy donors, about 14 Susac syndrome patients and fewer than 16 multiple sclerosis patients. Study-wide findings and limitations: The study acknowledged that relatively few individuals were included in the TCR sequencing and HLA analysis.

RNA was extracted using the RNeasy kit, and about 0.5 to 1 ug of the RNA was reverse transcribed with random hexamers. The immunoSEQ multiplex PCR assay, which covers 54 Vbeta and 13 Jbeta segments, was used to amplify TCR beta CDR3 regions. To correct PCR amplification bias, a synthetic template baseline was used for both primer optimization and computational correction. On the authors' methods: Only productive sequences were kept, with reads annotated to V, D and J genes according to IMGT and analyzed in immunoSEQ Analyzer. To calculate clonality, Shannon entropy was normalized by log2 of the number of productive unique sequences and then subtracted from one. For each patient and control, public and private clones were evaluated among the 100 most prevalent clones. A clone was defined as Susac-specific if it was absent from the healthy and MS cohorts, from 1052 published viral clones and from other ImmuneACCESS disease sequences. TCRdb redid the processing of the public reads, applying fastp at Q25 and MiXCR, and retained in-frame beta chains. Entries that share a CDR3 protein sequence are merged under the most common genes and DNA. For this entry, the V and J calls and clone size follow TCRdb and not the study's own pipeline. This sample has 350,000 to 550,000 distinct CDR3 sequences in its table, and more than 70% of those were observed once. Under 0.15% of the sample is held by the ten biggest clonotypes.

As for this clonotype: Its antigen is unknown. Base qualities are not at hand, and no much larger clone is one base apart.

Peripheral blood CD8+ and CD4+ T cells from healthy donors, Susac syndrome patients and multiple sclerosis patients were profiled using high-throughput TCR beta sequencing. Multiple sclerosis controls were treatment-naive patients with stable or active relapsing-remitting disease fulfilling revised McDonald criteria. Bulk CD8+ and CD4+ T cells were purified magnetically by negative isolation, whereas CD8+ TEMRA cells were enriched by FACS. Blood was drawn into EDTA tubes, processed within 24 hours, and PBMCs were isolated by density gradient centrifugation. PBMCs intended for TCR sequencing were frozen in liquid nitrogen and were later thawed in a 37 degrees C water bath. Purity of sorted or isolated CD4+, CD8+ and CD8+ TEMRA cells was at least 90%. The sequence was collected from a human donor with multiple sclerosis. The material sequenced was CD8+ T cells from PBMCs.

The nucleotides read TGTGCCAGCAGTTCACCGGGACAGACTGGTACCGGGGAGCTGTTTTTT. It encodes CASSSPGQTGTGELFF. The chain links TRBV27 with TRBJ2-2, and 7 junctional nucleotides match TRBD1. Measured from the cysteine to the phenylalanine, the CDR3 is 16 residues long. Of the read, only the CDR3 DNA is kept; its 48 bases are in frame from base 1. CDR1 and CDR2 are read off the germline V gene (reference sequence) as MNHEY and SMNVEV. Germline trimming amounts to 4 bases on V and 5 bases on J, with 10 as the count of junction bases outside the gene matches.